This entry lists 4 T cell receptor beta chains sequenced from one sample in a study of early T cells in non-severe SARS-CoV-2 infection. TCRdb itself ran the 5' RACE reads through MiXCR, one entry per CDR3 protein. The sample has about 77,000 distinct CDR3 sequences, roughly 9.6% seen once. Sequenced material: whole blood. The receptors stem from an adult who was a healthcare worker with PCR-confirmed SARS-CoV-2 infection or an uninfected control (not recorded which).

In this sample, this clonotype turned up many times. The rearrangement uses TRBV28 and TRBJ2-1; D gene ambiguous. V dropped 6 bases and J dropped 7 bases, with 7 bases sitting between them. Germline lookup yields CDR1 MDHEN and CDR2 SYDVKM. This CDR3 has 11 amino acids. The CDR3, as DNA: TGTGCCAGCAGGAAGCGTAATGAGCAGTTCTTC. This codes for CASRKRNEQFF.

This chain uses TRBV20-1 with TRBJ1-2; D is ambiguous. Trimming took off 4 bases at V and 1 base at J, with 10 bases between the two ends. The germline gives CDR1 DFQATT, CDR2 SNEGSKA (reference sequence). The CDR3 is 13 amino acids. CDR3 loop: CSAIQTINYGYTF. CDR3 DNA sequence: TGCAGTGCTATCCAGACGATTAACTATGGCTACACCTTC.

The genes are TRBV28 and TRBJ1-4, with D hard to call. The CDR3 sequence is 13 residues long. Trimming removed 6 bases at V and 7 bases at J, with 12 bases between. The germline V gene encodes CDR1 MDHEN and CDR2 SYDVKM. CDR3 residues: CASSPPRGEKLFF. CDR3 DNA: TGTGCCAGCAGCCCGCCACGGGGTGAAAAACTGTTTTTT.

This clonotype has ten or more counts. The CDR3 DNA reads as TGTGCCAGCAGCATCGCGGGGAATACGCAGTATTTT. Its protein product is CASSIAGNTQYF. The rearrangement joins TRBV7-9 to TRBJ2-3; D is perhaps TRBD2 (6 bases). Germline CDR1 reads SEHNR; CDR2 reads FQNEAQ (reference sequence). The CDR3 runs 12 residues. V shed 5 bases and J shed 7 bases, with 10 bases lying between them.